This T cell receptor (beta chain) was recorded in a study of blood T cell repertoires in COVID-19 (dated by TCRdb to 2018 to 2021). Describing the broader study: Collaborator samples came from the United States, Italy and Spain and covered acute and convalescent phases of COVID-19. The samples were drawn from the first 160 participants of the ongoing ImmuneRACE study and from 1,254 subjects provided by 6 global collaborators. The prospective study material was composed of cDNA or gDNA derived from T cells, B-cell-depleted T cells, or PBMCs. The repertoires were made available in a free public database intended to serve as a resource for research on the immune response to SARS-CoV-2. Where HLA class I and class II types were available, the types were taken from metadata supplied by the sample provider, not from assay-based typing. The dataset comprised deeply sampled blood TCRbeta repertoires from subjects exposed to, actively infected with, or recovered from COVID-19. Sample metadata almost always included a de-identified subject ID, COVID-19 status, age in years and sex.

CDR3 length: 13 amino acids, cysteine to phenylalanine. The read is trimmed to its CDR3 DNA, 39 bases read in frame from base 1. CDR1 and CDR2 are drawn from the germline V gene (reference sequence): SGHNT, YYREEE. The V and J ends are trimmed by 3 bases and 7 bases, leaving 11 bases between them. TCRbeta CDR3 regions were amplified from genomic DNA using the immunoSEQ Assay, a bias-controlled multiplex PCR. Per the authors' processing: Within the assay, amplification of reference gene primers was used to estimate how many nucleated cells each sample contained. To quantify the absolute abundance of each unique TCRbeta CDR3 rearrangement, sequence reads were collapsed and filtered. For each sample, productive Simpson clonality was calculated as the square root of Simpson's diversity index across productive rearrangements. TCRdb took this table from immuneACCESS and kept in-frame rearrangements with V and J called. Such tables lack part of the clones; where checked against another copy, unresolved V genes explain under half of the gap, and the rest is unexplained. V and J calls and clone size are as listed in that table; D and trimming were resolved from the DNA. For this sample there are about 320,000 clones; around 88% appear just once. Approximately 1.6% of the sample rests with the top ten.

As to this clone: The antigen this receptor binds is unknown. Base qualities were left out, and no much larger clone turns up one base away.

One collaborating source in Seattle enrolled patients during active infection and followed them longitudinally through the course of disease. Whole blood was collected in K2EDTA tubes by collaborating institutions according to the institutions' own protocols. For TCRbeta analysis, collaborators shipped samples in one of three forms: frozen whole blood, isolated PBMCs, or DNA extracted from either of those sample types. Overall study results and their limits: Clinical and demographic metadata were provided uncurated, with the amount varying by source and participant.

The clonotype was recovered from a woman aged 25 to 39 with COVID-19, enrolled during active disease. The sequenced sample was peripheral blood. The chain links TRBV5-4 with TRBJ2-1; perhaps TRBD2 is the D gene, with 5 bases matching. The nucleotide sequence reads TGTGCCAGCAGCTCGGGATTAGGAAATGAGCAGTTCTTC. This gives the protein CASSSGLGNEQFF. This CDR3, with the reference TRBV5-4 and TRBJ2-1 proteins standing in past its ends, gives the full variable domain ETGVTQSPTHLIKTRGQQVTLRCSSQSGHNTVSWYQQALGQGPQFIFQYYREEENGRGNFPPRFSGLQFPNYSSELNVNALELDDSALYLCASSSGLGNEQFFGPGTRLTVL.